Listed below are T cell receptor beta chains from one sample, sequenced in a study of beta chain features in type 1 diabetes. Measured with immunoSEQ multiplex PCR; TCRdb has only the in-frame clones, and not every one. The sample comprises roughly 180,000 clones, around 8% of which are singletons, and about 0.9% rests with the top ten. The sample was central memory CD4+ T cells from blood. These receptors all come from a woman aged 40 to 50 with type 1 diabetes. CDR3s include the opening cysteine and the closing phenylalanine or tryptophan. A D gene is named only where the DNA matches it firmly. Only part of the rows carry a size: once, few, many, or a class if the clone is expanded.

V,J,D,length,size,CDR3,DNA
TRBV7-2,TRBJ1-4,-,13,many,CASSFSTNEKLFF,TGTGCCAGCAGCTTCTCAACTAATGAAAAACTGTTTTTT
TRBV4-3,TRBJ2-5,-,14,few,CASSQGAGQETQYF,TGCGCCAGCAGCCAAGGAGCAGGCCAAGAGACCCAGTACTTC
TRBV20-1,TRBJ1-1,-,11,-,CSGPRDYEAFF,TGCAGTGGGCCTAGGGACTATGAAGCTTTCTTT
TRBV6-5,TRBJ1-1,-,12,few,CASSSSGFEAFF,TGTGCCAGCAGTTCGTCGGGGTTTGAAGCTTTCTTT
TRBV25-1,TRBJ1-5,-,13,-,CASSQGGNQPQHF,TGTGCCAGCAGTCAGGGAGGGAATCAGCCCCAGCATTTT
TRBV7-9,TRBJ2-7,-,12,few,CASSSGFGEQYF,TGTGCCAGCAGCTCGGGTTTCGGCGAGCAGTACTTC
TRBV6-5,TRBJ1-4,-,14,-,CASSYGIGNEKLFF,TGTGCCAGCAGTTATGGCATTGGTAATGAAAAACTGTTTTTT
TRBV9,TRBJ2-1,-,13,few,CASSLWASHEQFF,TGTGCCAGCAGCTTATGGGCTAGCCATGAGCAGTTCTTC
TRBV18,TRBJ1-2,TRBD1,16,few,CASSPSHGQGNYGYTF,TGTGCCAGCTCACCCTCCCACGGACAGGGAAACTATGGCTACACCTTC
TRBV6-6,TRBJ1-5,-,13,few,CASKGRGEQPQHF,TGTGCCAGCAAGGGCAGGGGTGAACAGCCCCAGCATTTT
TRBV7-7,TRBJ2-6,TRBD1,18,-,CASSLVPPQGTGANVLTF,TGTGCTAGCAGCTTAGTCCCACCACAGGGGACTGGGGCCAACGTCCTGACTTTC
TRBV18,TRBJ1-2,-,15,-,CASSPAAGLNYGYTF,TGTGCCAGCTCACCGGCGGCAGGGTTAAACTATGGCTACACCTTC
TRBV20-1,TRBJ2-3,-,11,few,CSAQPSDTQYF,TGCAGTGCGCAACCTAGCGATACGCAGTATTTT
TRBV4-1,TRBJ2-5,-,14,many,CASSQAGIQETQYF,TGCGCCAGCAGCCAAGCCGGGATCCAAGAGACCCAGTACTTC
TRBV30,TRBJ2-3,-,13,many,CAWSLSSTDTQYF,TGTGCCTGGAGTCTATCTAGCACAGATACGCAGTATTTT
TRBV14,TRBJ1-2,-,12,few,CASSQERFGYTF,TGTGCCAGCAGCCAAGAGAGATTCGGCTACACCTTC
TRBV4-2,TRBJ2-1,TRBD2,14,few,CASSPGLAGGEQFF,TGTGCCAGCAGCCCCGGACTAGCGGGAGGCGAGCAGTTCTTC
TRBV9,TRBJ1-2,-,15,-,CASSPTAGAKGGYTF,TGTGCCAGCAGCCCCACCGCGGGAGCCAAAGGTGGCTACACCTTC
TRBV18,TRBJ2-5,-,14,-,CASSPPGQGGAQYF,TGTGCCAGCTCACCACCGGGGCAGGGAGGAGCCCAGTACTTC
TRBV9,TRBJ2-7,TRBD2,17,few,CASSPRTSGGTLYEQYF,TGTGCCAGCAGCCCTCGGACTAGCGGGGGCACTCTCTACGAGCAGTACTTC
TRBV4-3,TRBJ1-4,TRBD1,16,-,CASSLNRGQTNEKLFF,TGCGCCAGCAGCCTGAACAGGGGGCAAACTAATGAAAAACTGTTTTTT
TRBV30,TRBJ2-5,-,13,-,CAWSVTYLETQYF,TGTGCCTGGAGTGTAACCTACTTGGAGACCCAGTACTTC
TRBV29-1,TRBJ1-2,TRBD1,13,-,CSVGGQGGYGYTF,TGCAGCGTTGGGGGACAGGGAGGGTATGGCTACACCTTC
TRBV18,TRBJ2-7,TRBD1,14,few,CASSPDRASHEQYF,TGTGCCAGCTCACCGGACAGGGCTAGCCACGAGCAGTACTTC
TRBV5-6,TRBJ2-7,-,14,-,CASSLIRGGNEQYF,TGTGCCAGCAGCTTGATTCGGGGAGGCAACGAGCAGTACTTC
TRBV7-9,TRBJ1-2,-,14,-,CASTRQTGNYGYTF,TGTGCCAGCACCAGACAGACAGGCAACTATGGCTACACCTTC
TRBV28,TRBJ2-5,-,14,few,CASKTHGGQETQYF,TGTGCCAGCAAGACCCACGGGGGTCAAGAGACCCAGTACTTC
TRBV6-6,TRBJ1-5,-,14,-,CASSAGTLETPQHF,TGTGCCAGCAGTGCGGGGACCCTCGAAACACCCCAGCATTTT
TRBV7-9,TRBJ2-7,-,13,few,CASSWRGANQQYF,TGTGCCAGCAGCTGGCGAGGCGCGAACCAGCAGTACTTC
TRBV6-5,TRBJ1-5,TRBD1,15,-,CASSTGTGTSQPQHF,TGTGCCAGCAGCACCGGGACAGGGACGAGTCAGCCCCAGCATTTT
TRBV4-3,TRBJ2-5,TRBD2,17,many,CASSQTYSGGPQETQYF,TGCGCCAGCAGCCAGACTTATAGCGGGGGGCCTCAAGAGACCCAGTACTTC